A selection of T cell receptor beta chains follows, all from one sample in a study of shared clonotypes between healthy human individuals. The method was immunoSEQ multiplex PCR; TCRdb's version includes in-frame clones alone and lacks a portion of them. The table lists about 820,000 clones, approximately 92% of them singletons, with approximately 25% in the top ten. Sequenced material: naive CD8+ T cells sorted from blood. Every receptor here comes from a man aged 30 to 39 in good health. Each CDR3 is given with its conserved first and last residue. D genes are given only for firm matches. Clone size is shown for a subset of rows, as once, few, many or a class of expanded clone.

v_call: TRBV7-8; clone_size: -; j_call: TRBJ2-3; d_call: TRBD2; cdr3_aa: CASSFIAGADTQYF; cdr3_nt: TGTGCCAGCAGCTTTATTGCGGGAGCCGATACGCAGTATTTT
v_call: TRBV7-9; clone_size: few; j_call: TRBJ1-1; d_call: -; cdr3_aa: CASSFRDDPTEAFF; cdr3_nt: TGTGCCAGCAGCTTCAGGGATGATCCTACTGAAGCTTTCTTT
v_call: TRBV2; clone_size: once; j_call: TRBJ2-5; d_call: TRBD1; cdr3_aa: CASRAPGGFGEAQYF; cdr3_nt: TGTGCCAGCCGTGCCCCAGGGGGCTTTGGAGAGGCCCAGTACTTC
v_call: TRBV25-1; clone_size: -; j_call: TRBJ2-7; d_call: -; cdr3_aa: CASSEFTNLYEQYF; cdr3_nt: TGTGCCAGCAGTGAATTTACGAACTTGTACGAGCAGTACTTC
v_call: TRBV6-6; clone_size: -; j_call: TRBJ1-4; d_call: -; cdr3_aa: CASSYMPGRRNEKLFF; cdr3_nt: TGTGCCAGCAGTTACATGCCGGGACGGCGTAATGAAAAACTGTTTTTT
v_call: TRBV5-6; clone_size: few; j_call: TRBJ2-5; d_call: TRBD2; cdr3_aa: CASSLWLAGSDETQYF; cdr3_nt: TGTGCCAGCAGCTTGTGGCTAGCGGGATCGGATGAGACCCAGTACTTC
v_call: TRBV7-3; clone_size: -; j_call: TRBJ2-1; d_call: -; cdr3_aa: CASSLSGDYNEQFF; cdr3_nt: TGTGCCAGCAGCTTAAGCGGGGATTACAATGAGCAGTTCTTC
v_call: TRBV27; clone_size: -; j_call: TRBJ1-5; d_call: -; cdr3_aa: CASSLGPYQPQHF; cdr3_nt: TGTGCCAGCAGTTTAGGGCCTTATCAGCCCCAGCATTTT
v_call: TRBV28; clone_size: -; j_call: TRBJ2-7; d_call: TRBD2; cdr3_aa: CASSPPGLAGILEQYF; cdr3_nt: TGTGCCAGCAGTCCACCGGGACTAGCGGGGATTTTGGAGCAGTACTTC
v_call: TRBV12-5; clone_size: -; j_call: TRBJ2-7; d_call: TRBD1; cdr3_aa: CASGPGTGWNEQYF; cdr3_nt: TGTGCTAGTGGTCCCGGGACAGGGTGGAACGAGCAGTACTTC
v_call: TRBV27; clone_size: -; j_call: TRBJ2-3; d_call: -; cdr3_aa: CASSPIAEAPDTQYF; cdr3_nt: TGTGCCAGCAGTCCTATCGCCGAGGCCCCAGATACGCAGTATTTT
v_call: TRBV5-6; clone_size: -; j_call: TRBJ2-7; d_call: TRBD2; cdr3_aa: CASSTGLAAYEQYF; cdr3_nt: TGTGCCAGCAGTACGGGACTAGCGGCTTACGAGCAGTACTTC
v_call: TRBV30; clone_size: -; j_call: TRBJ2-5; d_call: -; cdr3_aa: CAWMQGFQETQYF; cdr3_nt: TGTGCCTGGATGCAGGGTTTCCAAGAGACCCAGTACTTC
v_call: TRBV27; clone_size: once; j_call: TRBJ1-5; d_call: -; cdr3_aa: CASGKTSNQPQHF; cdr3_nt: TGTGCCAGCGGTAAGACTAGCAATCAGCCCCAGCATTTT
v_call: TRBV6-1; clone_size: few; j_call: TRBJ2-7; d_call: -; cdr3_aa: CASAYGPQYEQYF; cdr3_nt: TGTGCCTCTGCCTATGGTCCCCAGTACGAGCAGTACTTC
v_call: TRBV9; clone_size: -; j_call: TRBJ2-5; d_call: -; cdr3_aa: CASSPGGGRSETQYF; cdr3_nt: TGTGCCAGCAGCCCAGGTGGGGGGCGCTCTGAGACCCAGTACTTC
v_call: TRBV5-6; clone_size: -; j_call: TRBJ2-2; d_call: -; cdr3_aa: CASSLVAGELFF; cdr3_nt: TGTGCCAGCAGCTTGGTGGCCGGGGAGCTGTTTTTT
v_call: TRBV30; clone_size: -; j_call: TRBJ2-2; d_call: -; cdr3_aa: CAWSTGGDTGELFF; cdr3_nt: TGTGCCTGGAGTACGGGGGGCGATACCGGGGAGCTGTTTTTT
v_call: TRBV27; clone_size: -; j_call: TRBJ2-1; d_call: -; cdr3_aa: CASSPLTLRGEQFF; cdr3_nt: TGTGCCAGCAGTCCCCTGACCCTTAGGGGTGAGCAGTTCTTC
v_call: TRBV4-1; clone_size: -; j_call: TRBJ1-3; d_call: -; cdr3_aa: CASSQRGSSSGNTIYF; cdr3_nt: TGCGCCAGCAGCCAACGGGGCAGTAGCTCTGGAAACACCATATATTTT
v_call: TRBV5-6; clone_size: -; j_call: TRBJ2-7; d_call: TRBD1; cdr3_aa: CASSSQGDSLYEQYF; cdr3_nt: TGTGCCAGCAGCTCCCAGGGGGACAGTCTCTACGAGCAGTACTTC
v_call: TRBV29-1; clone_size: -; j_call: TRBJ2-4; d_call: TRBD1; cdr3_aa: CSVKDRTKNIQYF; cdr3_nt: TGCAGCGTAAAGGACAGGACCAAAAACATTCAGTACTTC
v_call: TRBV7-9; clone_size: -; j_call: TRBJ1-1; d_call: -; cdr3_aa: CASSSTGTTKPEAFF; cdr3_nt: TGTGCCAGCAGCTCCACCGGGACAACCAAACCTGAAGCTTTCTTT
v_call: TRBV27; clone_size: -; j_call: TRBJ2-1; d_call: -; cdr3_aa: CTTWGKNEQFF; cdr3_nt: TGTACTACATGGGGGAAAAATGAGCAGTTCTTC
v_call: TRBV2; clone_size: few; j_call: TRBJ2-7; d_call: -; cdr3_aa: CASLGGTSYEQYF; cdr3_nt: TGTGCCAGCCTCGGAGGAACCTCCTACGAGCAGTACTTC
v_call: TRBV9; clone_size: -; j_call: TRBJ1-2; d_call: -; cdr3_aa: CASRSLGYTF; cdr3_nt: TGTGCCAGCAGGTCTCTGGGCTACACCTTC
v_call: TRBV7-9; clone_size: -; j_call: TRBJ2-5; d_call: TRBD2; cdr3_aa: CASSLGPGGQETQYF; cdr3_nt: TGTGCCAGCAGCTTAGGTCCGGGAGGGCAAGAGACCCAGTACTTC
v_call: TRBV9; clone_size: once; j_call: TRBJ2-7; d_call: TRBD2; cdr3_aa: CASSGPVGTSGTYEQYF; cdr3_nt: TGTGCCAGCAGCGGCCCCGTCGGGACTAGCGGAACCTACGAGCAGTACTTC
v_call: TRBV7-9; clone_size: -; j_call: TRBJ2-7; d_call: -; cdr3_aa: CASSPSSRNSYEQYF; cdr3_nt: TGTGCCAGCAGCCCATCCAGCCGGAACTCCTACGAGCAGTACTTC
v_call: TRBV7-8; clone_size: once; j_call: TRBJ2-7; d_call: -; cdr3_aa: CASSPAPVGYEQYF; cdr3_nt: TGTGCCAGCAGCCCCGCCCCCGTCGGCTACGAGCAGTACTTC
v_call: TRBV4-1; clone_size: once; j_call: TRBJ1-1; d_call: -; cdr3_aa: CASSRGTRSEAFF; cdr3_nt: TGCGCCAGCAGCCGGGGGACTCGCTCTGAAGCTTTCTTT
v_call: TRBV25-1; clone_size: once; j_call: TRBJ2-3; d_call: -; cdr3_aa: CASSPRANTDTQYF; cdr3_nt: TGTGCCAGCAGCCCCCGGGCAAACACAGATACGCAGTATTTT
v_call: TRBV29-1; clone_size: -; j_call: TRBJ2-3; d_call: TRBD1; cdr3_aa: CSVESGTGVADTQYF; cdr3_nt: TGCAGCGTTGAATCCGGGACAGGGGTTGCAGATACGCAGTATTTT
v_call: TRBV6-6; clone_size: -; j_call: TRBJ2-7; d_call: TRBD2; cdr3_aa: CASRGLAAYYEQYF; cdr3_nt: TGTGCCAGCAGAGGACTAGCGGCCTACTACGAGCAGTACTTC
v_call: TRBV23-1; clone_size: -; j_call: TRBJ2-7; d_call: TRBD1; cdr3_aa: CASSKGQGASYEQYF; cdr3_nt: TGCGCCAGCAGTAAAGGACAGGGGGCTAGCTACGAGCAGTACTTC
v_call: TRBV28; clone_size: once; j_call: TRBJ2-7; d_call: -; cdr3_aa: CASSLTLGHYEQYF; cdr3_nt: TGTGCCAGCAGTTTAACACTAGGACACTACGAGCAGTACTTC
v_call: TRBV11-2; clone_size: -; j_call: TRBJ2-1; d_call: -; cdr3_aa: CASSLNPGSSYNEQFF; cdr3_nt: TGTGCCAGCAGCTTAAATCCGGGGAGCTCCTACAATGAGCAGTTCTTC
v_call: TRBV7-8; clone_size: -; j_call: TRBJ2-1; d_call: -; cdr3_aa: CASSSGRSSYNEQFF; cdr3_nt: TGTGCCAGCAGCAGCGGCCGGAGCTCCTACAATGAGCAGTTCTTC
v_call: TRBV28; clone_size: -; j_call: TRBJ1-5; d_call: -; cdr3_aa: CASSRWEGDQPQHF; cdr3_nt: TGTGCCAGCAGCCGATGGGAAGGGGATCAGCCCCAGCATTTT
v_call: TRBV28; clone_size: -; j_call: TRBJ2-2; d_call: -; cdr3_aa: CASSPDINTGELFF; cdr3_nt: TGTGCCAGCAGTCCGGACATCAACACCGGGGAGCTGTTTTTT
v_call: TRBV7-9; clone_size: once; j_call: TRBJ2-1; d_call: TRBD2; cdr3_aa: CASSYSGIGNEQFF; cdr3_nt: TGTGCCAGCAGTTATAGCGGGATTGGGAATGAGCAGTTCTTC